The 5 T cell receptor beta chains in this list originate from one sample, sequenced in a study of CD8 T cells in ankylosing spondylitis. TCRdb re-called the 5' RACE reads through MiXCR, storing one row per CDR3 protein. The sample has about 390,000 distinct CDR3 sequences, around 20% seen once; the top ten hold roughly 16%. Their antigens are not known. Study-wide points: Blood of patients with ankylosing spondylitis appeared to be characterized by a TCR beta motif of several highly homologous variants.

The material sequenced was blood, either unsorted or a sorted T cell fraction (not recorded which). The receptors shown here come from a male donor with ankylosing spondylitis.

This clonotype was observed a few times. This chain links TRBV5-1 with TRBJ2-6; possible D gene TRBD1, 6 bases. The germline gives CDR1 SGHRS, CDR2 YFSETQ. The CDR3 has 16 residues. Trimming left V 8 bases short and J 4 bases short, with 19 bases between. DNA for the CDR3: TGCGCCAGTCGAATTTCCAGGGGAACCGGGGCCAACGTCCTGACTTTC. This sequence encodes CASRISRGTGANVLTF.

In this sample, this clonotype turned up a few times. The rearrangement uses TRBV27 and TRBJ2-1, with D possibly being TRBD2 (6 bases). This CDR3 region has 17 residues. From germline, CDR1 is MNHEY and CDR2 SMNVEV (reference sequence). Trimming left V 5 bases short and J 10 bases short, with 27 bases between. The DNA for the CDR3 is TGTGCCAGCAGTCCAAGGCCCCCTGGGGACTCTATAATAGAGCAGTTCTTC. Amino acids: CASSPRPPGDSIIEQFF.

The chain joins TRBV4-1 to TRBJ1-1; D unresolved. CDR3 size: 15 residues. V was cut by 1 base and J by 5 bases, with 14 bases left in between. CDR1 is MGHRA, CDR2 YSYEKL, per germline. The CDR3 sequence: CASSQGRLRPTEAFF. DNA for the CDR3: TGCGCCAGCAGCCAAGGTCGACTCCGGCCGACTGAAGCTTTCTTT.

The J gene is TRBJ2-7, the V gene TRBV18; 7 positions match TRBD1. CDR1 and CDR2 from the germline V gene are KGHSH and LQKENI. This CDR3 is built from 16 residues. The junction had 8 bases not matched to a gene; V was cut back by 3 bases and J by 0 bases. The CDR3 protein is CASSPTSGTVSYEQYF. The CDR3 DNA follows: TGTGCCAGCTCACCCACGTCCGGGACAGTCTCCTACGAGCAGTACTTC.

The gene calls are TRBV29-1 and TRBJ2-3; either TRBD1 or TRBD2 may supply D (5 bases each). Deletions cut 3 bases from V and 0 bases from J, with 16 bases between. Germline CDR1 and CDR2: SQVTM and ANQGSEA. There are 16 residues in the CDR3. Here the CDR3 DNA reads TGCAGCGTTGAGGGGGTCATCGGGATGAGCACAGATACGCAGTATTTT. It yields the protein CSVEGVIGMSTDTQYF.